What follows describes a single TCR beta chain. This entry comes from a study of blood T cell repertoires in COVID-19. As for the study in general: The samples span acute and convalescent COVID-19 from the United States, Italy and Spain. Sources were T cells, B-cell-depleted T cells, or PBMCs; the material itself was cDNA or gDNA.

In the original analysis: The assay estimated nucleated cells by amplifying reference gene primers. Sequencing was performed with immunoSEQ multiplex PCR; in TCRdb, only in-frame clones are kept and a portion is missing. That table gives V, J and clone size, and the DNA gave D and trimming. The table records fewer than 200,000 clones, around nine tenths of them present only once. Trimming took off 7 bases at V and 0 bases at J, with 9 bases between the two ends. Per germline, CDR1 LNHDA and CDR2 SQIVND (reference sequence). The CDR3 consists of 14 residues. Source material: peripheral blood. This TCR came from a woman in her seventies with COVID-19, enrolled during active disease. V and J are TRBV19 and TRBJ2-2; D might be TRBD2 (6 bases). The CDR3 here is CASTEGTNTGELFF. The CDR3 nucleotides read TGTGCCAGTACGGAGGGGACGAACACCGGGGAGCTGTTTTTT.